Many counts were recorded for the clone carrying this T cell receptor beta chain. The data belong to a study of read filtering for tumor transcriptome and immune sequencing. Turning to the study itself: Patients were 17 male and 11 to 15 female, mean age approximately 60 years, range about 45 to 85. Whole-transcriptome libraries were prepared after DNase treatment.

The CDR3 covers 13 residues. Germline V gene lookup returns CDR1 MNHEY and CDR2 SVGEGT. V was shortened by 8 bases and J by 5 bases, with 15 bases between the two germline ends. Molecular barcoded adaptors covering alpha/delta and beta/gamma chains were used on approximately 400 ng RNA. In TCRdb, the reads were re-called with MiXCR into one record per CDR3 protein. This sample carries tens of thousands of distinct CDR3 sequences, roughly 18% of them seen once, and the ten largest clones take around an eighth. Sequenced: a population of CD138-negative cells sorted from bone marrow. The receptor's source is a donor at least 40 years old with multiple myeloma. The V gene is TRBV6-2 or TRBV6-3, the J gene TRBJ2-5; possible D gene TRBD1, 6 bases. CDR3 nucleotide sequence: TGTGCCAGCCGACAATCAGGGGAGGAGACCCAGTACTTC. Protein: CASRQSGEETQYF.